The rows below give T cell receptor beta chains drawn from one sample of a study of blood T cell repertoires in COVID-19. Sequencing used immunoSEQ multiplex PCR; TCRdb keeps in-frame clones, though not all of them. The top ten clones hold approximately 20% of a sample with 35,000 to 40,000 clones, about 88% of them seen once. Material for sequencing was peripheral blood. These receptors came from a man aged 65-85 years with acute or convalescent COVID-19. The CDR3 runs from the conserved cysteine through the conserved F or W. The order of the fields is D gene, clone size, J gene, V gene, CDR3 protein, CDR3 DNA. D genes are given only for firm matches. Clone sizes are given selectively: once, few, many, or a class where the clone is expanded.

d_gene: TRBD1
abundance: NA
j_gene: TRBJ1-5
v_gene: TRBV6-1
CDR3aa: CASSGDRESGRGNQPQHF
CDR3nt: TGTGCCAGCAGTGGAGACAGGGAGTCAGGACGGGGCAATCAGCCCCAGCATTTT

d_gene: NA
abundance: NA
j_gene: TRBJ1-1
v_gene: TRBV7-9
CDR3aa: CASSSEGNTEAFF
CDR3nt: TGTGCCAGCAGCTCTGAGGGAAACACTGAAGCTTTCTTT

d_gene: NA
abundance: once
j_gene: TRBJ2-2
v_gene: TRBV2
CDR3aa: CASSEQGRANTGELFF
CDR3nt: TGTGCCAGCAGTGAACAGGGGCGAGCGAACACCGGGGAGCTGTTTTTT

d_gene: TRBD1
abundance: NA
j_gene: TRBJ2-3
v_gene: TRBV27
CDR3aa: CASSYRGPTDTQYF
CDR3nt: TGTGCCAGCAGTTACAGGGGGCCCACAGATACGCAGTATTTT

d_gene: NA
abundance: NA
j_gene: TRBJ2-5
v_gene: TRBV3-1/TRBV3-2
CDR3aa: CASSGEIGAGNNQETQYF
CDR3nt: TGTGCCAGCAGCGGAGAAATAGGAGCAGGGAACAACCAAGAGACCCAGTACTTC

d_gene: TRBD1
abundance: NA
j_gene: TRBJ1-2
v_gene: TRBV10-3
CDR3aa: CAISEKGALPNGYTF
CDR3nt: TGTGCCATCAGTGAGAAGGGGGCGCTTCCCAATGGCTACACCTTC

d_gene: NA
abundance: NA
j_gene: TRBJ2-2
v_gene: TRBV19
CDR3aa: CASSIQAGSTGELFF
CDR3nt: TGTGCCAGTAGTATCCAGGCAGGGTCAACCGGGGAGCTGTTTTTT

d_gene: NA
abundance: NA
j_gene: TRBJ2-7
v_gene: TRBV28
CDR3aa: CAVAGLYEQYF
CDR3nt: TGTGCCGTTGCCGGACTCTACGAGCAGTACTTC

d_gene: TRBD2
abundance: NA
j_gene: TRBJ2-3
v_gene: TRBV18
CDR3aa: CASTYSAGARTDTQYF
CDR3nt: TGTGCCAGCACTTACTCGGCGGGAGCGCGCACAGATACGCAGTATTTT

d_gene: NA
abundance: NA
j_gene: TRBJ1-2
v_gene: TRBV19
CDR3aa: CASTLDSSNYGYTF
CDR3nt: TGTGCCAGTACCTTAGACTCCTCTAACTATGGCTACACCTTC

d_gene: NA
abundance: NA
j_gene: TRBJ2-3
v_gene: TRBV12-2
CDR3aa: CASRPVGGRGTDTQYF
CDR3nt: TGTGCAAGTCGCCCGGTAGGCGGGAGAGGCACAGATACGCAGTATTTT

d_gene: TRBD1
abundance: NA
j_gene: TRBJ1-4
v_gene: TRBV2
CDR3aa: CASSEQGARSSEKLFF
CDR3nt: TGTGCCAGCAGTGAACAGGGGGCGCGATCTAGTGAAAAACTGTTTTTT

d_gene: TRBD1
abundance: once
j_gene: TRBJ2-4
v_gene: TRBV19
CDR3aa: CASSPNTGTGGSLAKNIQYF
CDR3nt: TGTGCCAGTAGTCCGAACACCGGGACAGGGGGAAGTCTAGCCAAAAACATTCAGTACTTC

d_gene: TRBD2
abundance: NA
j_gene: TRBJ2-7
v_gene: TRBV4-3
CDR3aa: CASSHAGLAGDEQYF
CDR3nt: TGCGCCAGCAGCCATGCAGGACTAGCGGGCGACGAGCAGTACTTC

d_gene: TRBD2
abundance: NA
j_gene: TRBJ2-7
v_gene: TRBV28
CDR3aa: CASSPTGSGRTVEQYF
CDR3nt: TGTGCCAGCAGCCCGACTGGCAGCGGGAGAACGGTCGAGCAGTACTTC

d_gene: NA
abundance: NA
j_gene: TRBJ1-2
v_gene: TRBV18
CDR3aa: CASSRDSGAGNYGYTF
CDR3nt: TGTGCCAGCTCTCGGGACTCCGGGGCTGGAAACTATGGCTACACCTTC

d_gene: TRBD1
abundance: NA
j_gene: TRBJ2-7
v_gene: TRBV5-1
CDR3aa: CASSPGTGSYEQYF
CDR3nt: TGCGCCAGCAGCCCAGGGACAGGGTCTTACGAGCAGTACTTC

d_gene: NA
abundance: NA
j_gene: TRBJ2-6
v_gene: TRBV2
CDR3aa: CASTLGDFGANVLTF
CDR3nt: TGTGCCAGCACTCTCGGGGATTTTGGGGCCAACGTCCTGACTTTC

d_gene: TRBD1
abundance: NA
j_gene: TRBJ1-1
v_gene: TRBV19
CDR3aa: CASSPSRTGTSEAFF
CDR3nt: TGTGCCAGTAGTCCCTCGCGGACAGGGACGTCCGAAGCTTTCTTT

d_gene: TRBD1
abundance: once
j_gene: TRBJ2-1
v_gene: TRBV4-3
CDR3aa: CASSQDYATGGYNEQFF
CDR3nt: TGCGCCAGCAGCCAAGACTACGCGACAGGGGGCTACAATGAGCAGTTCTTC

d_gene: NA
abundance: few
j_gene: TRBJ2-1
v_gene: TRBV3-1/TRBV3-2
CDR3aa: CASSQELGSWEQFF
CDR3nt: TGTGCCAGCAGCCAAGAACTGGGGAGCTGGGAGCAGTTCTTC

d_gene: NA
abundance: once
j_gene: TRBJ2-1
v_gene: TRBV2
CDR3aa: CASRGGSYNEQFF
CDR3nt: TGTGCCAGCAGAGGAGGCTCCTACAATGAGCAGTTCTTC